These 28 T cell receptor beta chains were sequenced from one sample in a study of blood T cell repertoires in COVID-19 (dated by TCRdb to 2018 to 2021). Receptors were amplified or captured by the immunoSEQ multiplex PCR assay. In TCRdb, the immuneACCESS table is reduced to in-frame sequences with V and J assigned. These tables do not hold every clone; where another copy was compared, an unresolved V gene accounts for under half, and the others remain unexplained. Within this sample are about 250,000 clones, with about 82% of them counted one time only. 9.1% of the sample belongs to the ten largest clones. The specimen sequenced was PBMCs or T cells enriched from blood (not recorded which). The receptors shown here come from a woman aged 45-59 years with acute COVID-19.

This chain joins TRBV27 and TRBJ1-6, with 9 bases that match TRBD1. The germline V gene has CDR1 MNHEY and CDR2 SMNVEV (reference sequence). The CDR3 runs to 18 residues. V gave up 6 bases and J gave up 8 bases; unmatched junction bases: 17. The CDR3: CASSNPTGGAVGYSPLHF. Written as DNA, the CDR3 is TGTGCCAGCAGCAATCCAACAGGGGGCGCGGTTGGTTATTCACCCCTCCACTTT.

V gene TRBV29-1 combines with J gene TRBJ1-2; D ambiguous. Germline assignment: CDR1 SQVTM and CDR2 ANQGSEA. This CDR3 spans 11 amino acids. Trimming removed 2 bases at V and 4 bases at J, with 5 bases between. The CDR3 DNA reads TGCAGCGTTGAAACAGCCTATGGCTACACCTTC. Its protein is CSVETAYGYTF. The variable domain in full, with the rest retrieved from reference TRBV29-1 and TRBJ1-2, is SAVISQKPSRDICQRGTSLTIQCQVDSQVTMMFWYRQQPGQSLTLIATANQGSEATYESGFVIDKFPISRPNLTFSTLTVSNMSPEDSSIYLCSVETAYGYTFGSGTRLTVV.

V is TRBV6-2 or TRBV6-3 and J is TRBJ1-1; perhaps TRBD1 as D (6 bases). This CDR3 is built from 13 residues. Germline V lookup: CDR1 MNHEY, CDR2 SVGEGT. V was clipped by 4 bases and J by 1 base, with 7 bases between them. CDR3 sequence reads: CASSWTANTEAFF. The CDR3 coding sequence is TGTGCCAGCAGTTGGACAGCGAACACTGAAGCTTTCTTT.

This chain joins TRBV5-1 and TRBJ1-1; 11 bases agree with TRBD1. CDR3 length: 16 residues. V shed 4 bases, J shed 5 bases, and the junction held 10 bases outside the gene matches. Germline V gene lookup returns CDR1 SGHRS and CDR2 YFSETQ. The CDR3 is CASSIGQGAGGTEAFF. CDR3 sequence (DNA): TGCGCCAGCAGCATAGGACAGGGGGCAGGAGGAACTGAAGCTTTCTTT.

The chain employs TRBV21-1 and TRBJ1-1. TRBV21-1 is labeled a pseudogene. The CDR3 contains 15 residues. The CDR3 here is CASSILEARDTEAFF. The CDR3 nucleotides read TGTGCCAGCAGCATTCTGGAGGCCCGGGACACTGAAGCTTTCTTT.

This chain connects TRBV15 to TRBJ1-5; 7 bases agree with TRBD1. Germline CDR1 and CDR2: LNHNV and YYDKDF (reference sequence). With 4 bases clipped from V and 0 bases from J, the junction kept 3 bases outside the gene matches. This CDR3 has 15 amino acids. Here the CDR3 DNA reads TGTGCCACCAGCAAGGACAGGTCTAGCAATCAGCCCCAGCATTTT. Its protein is CATSKDRSSNQPQHF.

The gene calls are TRBV7-9 and TRBJ1-2; possibly TRBD1 for D (6 bases). Germline CDR1 and CDR2: SEHNR and FQNEAQ (reference sequence). The CDR3 runs 15 residues. Trimming shortened V by 2 bases and J by 5 bases, and 15 bases separated the two germline ends. The CDR3: CASSLTGRTGYGYTF. CDR3 DNA sequence: TGTGCCAGCAGCTTAACAGGGAGAACTGGGTATGGCTACACCTTC.

CDR3 bases: TGTGCTAGTGGTTTCTCAGGGCACACTAACTATGGCTACACCTTC. Translating it yields CASGFSGHTNYGYTF. This chain links TRBV12-5 with TRBJ1-2; perhaps TRBD1 as D (5 bases). The CDR3 loop spans 15 amino acids. V lost 3 bases to trimming and J lost 0 bases, with 11 bases between them. CDR1 and CDR2 from the germline V gene are LGHNT and FRNRAP.

V is TRBV19 and J is TRBJ2-1; 7 bases align to TRBD1. Germline values: CDR1 LNHDA, CDR2 SQIVND (reference sequence). The CDR3 consists of 18 residues. V trimming: 7 bases; J trimming: 6 bases; junction bases outside the gene matches: 21. The CDR3 reads CASTDWGPTGDSRNEQFF. CDR3 nucleotide sequence: TGTGCCAGTACCGACTGGGGTCCAACAGGGGATTCGCGCAATGAGCAGTTCTTC.

The rearrangement uses TRBV7-2 and TRBJ2-3, with 8 nucleotides matching TRBD2. Germline V CDR1 and CDR2: SGHTA, FQGNSA. This CDR3 comprises 14 residues. The J segment lost 4 bases and the V segment lost 4 bases, leaving 4 bases of the junction unmatched. The CDR3 bases are TGTGCCAGCAGCTCCGGGGGGGCCGCAGATACGCAGTATTTT. Protein sequence: CASSSGGAADTQYF. Drawing the rest from reference TRBV7-2 and TRBJ2-3, the complete variable domain is GAGVSQSPSNKVTEKGKDVELRCDPISGHTALYWYRQSLGQGLEFLIYFQGNSAPDKSGLPSDRFSAERTGGSVSTLTIQRTQQEDSAVYLCASSSGGAADTQYFGPGTRLTVL.

This clone was picked up a small number of times. The chain has TRBV30 and TRBJ2-7, with D possibly being TRBD1 (5 bases). Trimming left V 0 bases short and J 2 bases short, with 8 bases between. From germline, CDR1 is GTSNPN and CDR2 SVGIG (reference sequence). CDR3 length: 13 amino acids. In DNA form, the CDR3 reads TGTGCCTGGAGTGTGACAGCCACCTACGAGCAGTACTTC. Protein: CAWSVTATYEQYF.

The chain recombines TRBV30 with TRBJ1-1, with D possibly TRBD1 on 5 matching bases. V lost 2 bases to trimming and J lost 1 base, with 14 bases between them. Per the germline V gene, CDR1 is GTSNPN and CDR2 is SVGIG (reference sequence). This CDR3 is built from 15 residues. The CDR3 nucleotides are TGTGCCTGGAGTAAACCAGGGCGTGCGAACACTGAAGCTTTCTTT. Residues: CAWSKPGRANTEAFF.

This clone was seen ten or more times. The chain is built from TRBV13 and TRBJ2-7; 9 bases line up with TRBD1. This CDR3 has 14 amino acids. V dropped 8 bases and J dropped 3; count of bases not matched to a gene: 8. Germline CDR1 PRHDT, CDR2 FYEKMQ (reference sequence). The CDR3 reads CASLEAGQGYEQYF. The CDR3 DNA reads as TGTGCCAGCCTTGAGGCGGGACAGGGCTACGAGCAGTACTTC.

The chain links TRBV2 to TRBJ2-7, with D possibly matching TRBD1 (6 bases). The CDR3 has 19 amino acids. In germline, CDR1 is SNHLY, CDR2 FYNNEI. V shed 6 bases and J shed 0 bases, with 27 bases lying between them. The CDR3 DNA reads TGTGCCAGCAGGGGAACTGATACCCACTTGCAGGGGAGCTCCTACGAGCAGTACTTC. This gives the protein CASRGTDTHLQGSSYEQYF. The full variable domain, in which reference TRBV2 and TRBJ2-7 provide the parts outside the CDR3, is EPEVTQTPSHQVTQMGQEVILRCVPISNHLYFYWYRQILGQKVEFLVSFYNNEISEKSEIFDDQFSVERPDGSNFTLKIRSTKLEDSAMYFCASRGTDTHLQGSSYEQYFGPGTRLTVT.

V usage is TRBV6-5 and J usage is TRBJ2-1; D unclear. Deletions cut 8 bases from V and 0 bases from J, with 11 bases between. This CDR3 is 14 amino acids long. Germline lookup yields CDR1 MNHEY and CDR2 SVGAGI. This chain's CDR3 is CASAEESSYNEQFF. Here the CDR3 DNA reads TGTGCCAGCGCCGAAGAGAGCTCCTACAATGAGCAGTTCTTC.

This clone occurred a few times. This chain links TRBV30 with TRBJ2-1, with D tentatively TRBD2 (5 bases). V was trimmed by 4 bases and J by 9 bases, leaving 13 bases between them. In germline, CDR1 is GTSNPN, CDR2 SVGIG (reference sequence). The CDR3 has 12 amino acids. The CDR3 sequence is CAWTPFGGEQFF. As DNA, the CDR3 is TGTGCCTGGACCCCGTTCGGAGGTGAGCAGTTCTTC.

The chain employs TRBV7-9 and TRBJ1-1; TRBD1 might be the D (6 bases). CDR3 size: 14 residues. The V gene lost 1 base and the J gene lost 4 bases, with 10 bases spanning the gap. In germline, CDR1 is SEHNR, CDR2 FQNEAQ (reference sequence). The CDR3 protein is CASSLEGVRTEAFF. The DNA for the CDR3 is TGTGCCAGCAGCTTAGAGGGGGTGCGCACTGAAGCTTTCTTT.

This clone was observed once. The V and J genes are TRBV28 and TRBJ1-2; TRBD1 matches at 8 bases. Germline V gene lookup returns CDR1 MDHEN and CDR2 SYDVKM. This CDR3 comprises 14 residues. V was clipped by 10 bases and J by 0 bases; unmatched bases: 7. The CDR3, as DNA: TGTGCCATCAGAGACAGGGGTTCTAACTATGGCTACACCTTC. Its translation: CAIRDRGSNYGYTF.

The chain couples TRBV27 to TRBJ2-2; TRBD2 might be the D (7 bases). Trimming took off 2 bases at V and 5 bases at J, with 21 bases between the two ends. The germline V gene encodes CDR1 MNHEY and CDR2 SMNVEV (reference sequence). This CDR3 is 18 amino acids long. The chain's CDR3 is CASSLPPGGGRGTGELFF. CDR3 sequence (DNA): TGTGCCAGCAGTTTACCCCCTGGGGGGGGGCGGGGGACCGGGGAGCTGTTTTTT.

The chain uses TRBV6-2 or TRBV6-3 and TRBJ2-5; 9 bases line up with TRBD1. The J segment lost 4 bases and the V segment lost 6 bases, leaving 3 bases of the junction unmatched. From germline, CDR1 is MNHEY and CDR2 SVGEGT. The CDR3 has 13 amino acids. The CDR3 DNA sequence: TGTGCCAGCAGCCTGGACAGGGGAGAGACCCAGTACTTC. As protein: CASSLDRGETQYF.

The chain joins TRBV5-6 to TRBJ1-2; a possible D gene is TRBD1 (6 bases). The CDR3 runs to 13 residues. The germline gives CDR1 SGHDT, CDR2 YYEEEE. The V end lost 2 bases, the J end lost 6 bases, and 11 bases lay between the germline ends. In DNA form, the CDR3 reads TGTGCCAGCAGCTTACCCAGGGGACATGGCTACACCTTC. Protein: CASSLPRGHGYTF. The whole variable domain, filled in from reference TRBV5-6 and TRBJ1-2, reads DAGVTQSPTHLIKTRGQQVTLRCSPKSGHDTVSWYQQALGQGPQFIFQYYEEEERQRGNFPDRFSGHQFPNYSSELNVNALLLGDSALYLCASSLPRGHGYTFGSGTRLTVV.

The chain is built from TRBV7-6 and TRBJ2-6; D gene ambiguous. CDR1 SGHVS and CDR2 FNYEAQ come from the germline V gene. The ends were cut back, 5 bases at V and 0 bases at J, with 11 bases in the middle. CDR3 length equals 16 residues. The CDR3 reads CASSVEVGSGANVLTF. In DNA, the CDR3 is TGTGCCAGCAGCGTCGAGGTTGGCTCTGGGGCCAACGTCCTGACTTTC.

The genes are TRBV24-1 and TRBJ1-1; no clear D gene. Deletions cut 1 base from V and 1 base from J, with 6 bases between. CDR3 length: 14 residues. The germline CDR1 and CDR2 sequences are KGHDR and SFDVKD. CDR3: CATSDLEQNTEAFF. CDR3 sequence (DNA): TGTGCCACCAGTGATTTAGAACAGAACACTGAAGCTTTCTTT.

The chain has TRBV2 and TRBJ2-7; D unclear. Germline V gives CDR1 SNHLY, CDR2 FYNNEI. V was trimmed by 8 bases and J by 0 bases, leaving 17 bases between them. This CDR3 has 15 residues. CDR3 sequence reads: CASRQESASSYEQYF. CDR3 nucleotide sequence: TGTGCCAGCCGCCAAGAATCTGCCAGCTCCTACGAGCAGTACTTC.

The chain has TRBV2 and TRBJ1-1; TRBD1 aligns across 9 bases. V lost 1 base, J lost 4 bases, and 7 bases stayed unmatched. CDR3 length: 16 residues. CDR1 SNHLY and CDR2 FYNNEI come from the germline V gene. CDR3 protein: CASSEETGGFGTEAFF. Here the CDR3 DNA reads TGTGCCAGCAGTGAAGAAACAGGGGGCTTTGGCACTGAAGCTTTCTTT. Together with reference TRBV2 and TRBJ1-1, the CDR3 gives the full variable domain: EPEVTQTPSHQVTQMGQEVILRCVPISNHLYFYWYRQILGQKVEFLVSFYNNEISEKSEIFDDQFSVERPDGSNFTLKIRSTKLEDSAMYFCASSEETGGFGTEAFFGQGTRLTVV.

The V call is TRBV7-9, the J call TRBJ1-1; 7 positions match TRBD1. Germline CDR1 is SEHNR and CDR2 is FQNEAQ (reference sequence). Germline trimming cut 1 base from V and 5 bases from J; bases unmatched to any gene: 7. The CDR3 is made up of 15 amino acids. The CDR3 sequence is CASSLVTGAQTEAFF. The CDR3 nucleotides read TGTGCCAGCAGCTTAGTTACAGGGGCCCAAACTGAAGCTTTCTTT.

This clone was seen more than once but under ten times. The chain recombines TRBV30 with TRBJ2-1; 9 bases fit TRBD1. Per germline, CDR1 GTSNPN and CDR2 SVGIG (reference sequence). This CDR3 contains 14 residues. V shed 5 bases, J shed 6 bases, and the junction held 8 bases outside the gene matches. The CDR3 nucleotides read TGTGCCTGGGGTGGGACAGGGTTCAGCAATGAGCAGTTCTTC. It encodes CAWGGTGFSNEQFF.

V usage is TRBV11-2 and J usage is TRBJ2-2; 10 bases are a match to TRBD2. The ends lost 5 bases at V and 5 bases at J; junction bases unmatched: 5. The CDR3 length is 15 residues. Germline loops: CDR1 SGHAT, CDR2 FQNNGV. The CDR3 here is CASSLSGGRTGELFF. CDR3 sequence (DNA): TGTGCCAGCAGCCTTAGCGGGGGGAGGACCGGGGAGCTGTTTTTT.